The subject of this entry is one T cell receptor beta chain. Its specificity is unknown. Profiling relied on immunoSEQ multiplex PCR, and the TCRdb table lists in-frame clones only, not all of them. The sample carries about 37,000 clones, approximately 72% recorded once. This specimen belongs to a study of vaccination effects on CD4 cells after COVID-19. The CDR3 is 13 amino acids. The germline gives CDR1 SNHLY, CDR2 FYNNEI. V dropped 6 bases and J dropped 8; count of bases not matched to a gene: 8. Subsequent to a culture period of approximately 11 days, CD4+ T cells were isolated. Vaccinated recipients, who were negative for nucleocapsid antibodies, had no history of SARS-CoV-2 infection. Half-medium changes using IL-2 medium occurred on days 3 and 7.

The J gene is TRBJ1-2, the V gene TRBV2, with 8 positions matching TRBD1. Specimen: CD4+ T cells from PBMCs cultured without peptide, collected before COVID-19 vaccination. The TCR originated in a human donor who received a COVID-19 vaccine. The CDR3 DNA reads TGTGCCAGCAGGAAACAGGGGGAAGGGGGCTACACCTTC. The encoded protein is CASRKQGEGGYTF.